The next 14 T cell receptor beta chains were all read from a single sample in a study of type 1 regulatory T cells. TCRdb re-analysed the reads in MiXCR, keeping a single row per CDR3 protein. The sample has about 18,000 distinct CDR3 sequences, 9.5% to 13% seen once. Sequencing used CD4+ T cells, either the whole sample or a sorted fraction (not recorded which). Source of these receptors: a human donor in good health.

Only a few counts were recorded for this clonotype. The J gene is TRBJ2-2, the V gene TRBV7-2; unclear D gene. In germline, CDR1 is SGHTA, CDR2 FQGNSA. The CDR3 covers 13 residues. Trimming pared 2 bases from V and 6 bases from J, leaving 7 bases between. CDR3 sequence reads: CASSLHNAGELFF. CDR3 DNA sequence: TGTGCCAGCAGCTTACACAACGCCGGGGAGCTGTTTTTT. The entire variable domain, with the rest obtained from reference TRBV7-2 and TRBJ2-2, is as follows: GAGVSQSPSNKVTEKGKDVELRCDPISGHTALYWYRQSLGQGLEFLIYFQGNSAPDKSGLPSDRFSAERTGGSVSTLTIQRTQQEDSAVYLCASSLHNAGELFFGEGSRLTVL.

This clonotype was observed at least ten times. In nucleotides, the CDR3 is TGCAGTGCTAGAGATTGGAGCAGAAATAGCAATCAGCCCCAGCATTTT. This codes for CSARDWSRNSNQPQHF. This rearrangement joins TRBV20-1 to TRBJ1-5; D unresolved. Germline values: CDR1 DFQATT, CDR2 SNEGSKA (reference sequence). Trimming left V 0 bases short and J 0 bases short, with 12 bases between. The CDR3 length is 16 residues.

Sample share makes this clonotype medium-sized. This sequence joins TRBV20-1 and TRBJ2-3; D is undetermined. Trimming cost V 3 bases and J 0 bases, with 4 bases left between them. Looked up from germline, CDR1 is DFQATT and CDR2 is SNEGSKA (reference sequence). This CDR3 has 12 amino acids. CDR3 coding DNA: TGCAGTGCTAGCGGGAGCACAGATACGCAGTATTTT. It encodes CSASGSTDTQYF.

A note on this clonotype: Possible read error: a much larger clone is one base away. The chain recombines TRBV24-1 with TRBJ2-5; D unclear. Judging by the DNA end, TRBJ2-1 fits better; the J call may be wrong. This CDR3 is built from 14 residues. Germline assignment: CDR1 KGHDR and CDR2 SFDVKD. CDR3 amino acids: CATSRMRDDNEQFF. CDR3 bases: TGTGCCACCAGTCGGATGCGAGATGACAATGAGCAGTTCTTC.

This clonotype was picked up many times. V is TRBV6-5 and J is TRBJ2-6; D perhaps matches TRBD2 (5 bases). The CDR3 has 17 residues. Trimming stripped 0 bases from V and 2 bases from J, with 11 bases between. CDR1 is MNHEY, CDR2 SVGAGI, per germline. CDR3 protein: CASSYSIRGTGANVLTF. CDR3 in DNA: TGTGCCAGCAGTTACTCGATTCGGGGTACTGGGGCCAACGTCCTGACTTTC.

At least ten counts were recorded for this clonotype. V and J are TRBV5-1 and TRBJ2-4; D is perhaps TRBD1 (6 bases). Between the trimmed V and J ends, which lost 0 bases and 9 bases, there was a span of 10 bases. The CDR3 loop spans 13 amino acids. Germline V gene sequence: CDR1 SGHRS, CDR2 YFSETQ. The CDR3 loop is CASSLAEGGIQYF. As DNA, the CDR3 is TGCGCCAGCAGCTTGGCCGAAGGGGGCATTCAGTACTTC.

This clonotype is labeled medium-sized. This chain uses TRBV7-9 with TRBJ2-1; D possibly corresponds to TRBD1 (6 bases). The germline CDR1 and CDR2 sequences are SEHNR and FQNEAQ (reference sequence). V was trimmed by 1 base and J by 10 bases, leaving 20 bases between them. This CDR3 is 16 amino acids long. Here the CDR3 reads CASSLGSTGASREQFF. CDR3 sequence (DNA): TGTGCCAGCAGCTTAGGTTCGACAGGAGCCTCCCGGGAGCAGTTCTTC. The variable domain in full, completed from reference TRBV7-9 and TRBJ2-1, reads DTGVSQNPRHKITKRGQNVTFRCDPISEHNRLYWYRQTLGQGPEFLTYFQNEAQLEKSRLLSDRFSAERPKGSFSTLEIQRTEQGDSAMYLCASSLGSTGASREQFFGPGTRLTVL.

The table lists this clonotype with many counts. The chain is built from TRBV29-1 and TRBJ2-7; D gene ambiguous. The CDR3 consists of 14 residues. V lost 6 bases, J lost 2 bases, and 17 bases lay in between. Per the germline V gene, CDR1 is SQVTM and CDR2 is ANQGSEA. The CDR3 protein is CSVAGTASAYEQYF. The CDR3 nucleotides are TGCAGCGTCGCCGGCACAGCCTCTGCCTACGAGCAGTACTTC.

At least ten counts were recorded for this clonotype. This chain connects TRBV4-3 to TRBJ1-2; a possible D gene is TRBD1 (5 bases). The germline V gene has CDR1 LGHNA and CDR2 YSLEER. V lost 0 bases to trimming and J lost 5 bases, with 10 bases between them. The CDR3 contains 14 residues. CDR3 nucleotide sequence: TGCGCCAGCAGCCAAGAGTTCCAGGGATATGGCTACACCTTC. Amino acid sequence: CASSQEFQGYGYTF.

This clonotype was counted at least ten times. Written as DNA, the CDR3 is TGTGCCTGGACAGCCCCTAGCGGGAGGTACGGAAACATTCAGTACTTC. This encodes CAWTAPSGRYGNIQYF. The chain joins TRBV30 to TRBJ2-4, with 11 nucleotides matching TRBD2. This CDR3 spans 16 amino acids. The V and J ends lost 4 bases and 6 bases, in that order; junction bases with no gene match: 11. The germline V gene encodes CDR1 GTSNPN and CDR2 SVGIG (reference sequence).

This clonotype was seen repeatedly, ten times or more. The CDR3 reads CASSFRVAGAGYEQYF. CDR3 sequence (DNA): TGTGCCAGCAGCTTTCGGGTAGCGGGAGCCGGGTACGAGCAGTACTTC. The chain is built from TRBV5-5 and TRBJ2-7; 9 positions agree with TRBD2. There are 16 residues in the CDR3. The trim removed 2 bases at V and 4 bases at J, leaving 10 bases unmatched. Germline assignment: CDR1 SGHKS and CDR2 YYEKEE (reference sequence). The complete variable domain, with remaining parts taken from reference TRBV5-5 and TRBJ2-7, reads DAGVTQSPTHLIKTRGQQVTLRCSPISGHKSVSWYQQVLGQGPQFIFQYYEKEERGRGNFPDRFSARQFPNYSSELNVNALLLGDSALYLCASSFRVAGAGYEQYFGPGTRLTVT.

This clonotype occurred a few times. This sequence joins TRBV3-1 and TRBJ1-1, with unresolved D. Between the trimmed V and J ends, which lost 1 base and 1 base, there was a span of 1 base. CDR3 length: 12 residues. Per germline, CDR1 LGHDT and CDR2 YNNKEL (reference sequence). CDR3 residues: CASSQANTEAFF. The CDR3 nucleotides read TGTGCCAGCAGCCAAGCGAACACTGAAGCTTTCTTT.

V gene TRBV6-2 or TRBV6-3 combines with J gene TRBJ2-5; D call uncertain. V lost 1 base to trimming and J lost 3 bases, with 3 bases between them. The V gene's germline CDR1 is MNHEY and CDR2 SVGEGT. The CDR3 extends over 12 amino acids. CDR3 in amino acids: CASSYLEETQYF. The DNA for the CDR3 is TGTGCCAGCAGTTACTTAGAAGAGACCCAGTACTTC.

With respect to this clonotype: At one end, the junction sequence differs from germline, possibly due to a read error. The chain is built from TRBV7-7 and TRBJ2-2, with TRBD2 identical over 15 bases. This CDR3 contains 17 residues. Per germline, CDR1 SSHAT and CDR2 FNYEAQ (reference sequence). The DNA for the CDR3 is TGTGCTAGCAGCTCGTCGGGACTAGCGGGAGGAACCGGGGAGCTGTTTTTT. This gives the protein CASSSSGLAGGTGELFF. The full variable domain, its missing parts supplied by reference TRBV7-7 and TRBJ2-2, is GAGVSQSPRYKVTKRGQDVTLRCDPISSHATLYWYQQALGQGPEFLTYFNYEAQPDKSGLPSDRFSAERPEGSISTLTIQRTEQRDSAMYRCASSSSGLAGGTGELFFGEGSRLTVL.